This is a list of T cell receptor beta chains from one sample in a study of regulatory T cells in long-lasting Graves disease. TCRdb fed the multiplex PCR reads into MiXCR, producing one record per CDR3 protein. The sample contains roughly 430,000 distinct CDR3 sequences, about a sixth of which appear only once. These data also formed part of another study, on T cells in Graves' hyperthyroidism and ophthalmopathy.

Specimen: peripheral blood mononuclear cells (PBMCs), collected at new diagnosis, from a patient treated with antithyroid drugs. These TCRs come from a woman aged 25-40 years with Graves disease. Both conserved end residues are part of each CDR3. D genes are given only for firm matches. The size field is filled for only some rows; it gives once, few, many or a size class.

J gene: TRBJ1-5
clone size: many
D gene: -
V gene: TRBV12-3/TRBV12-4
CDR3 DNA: TGTGCCAGCAGTCCGCGTCCTTATAGGGGCAGCAATCAGCCCCAGCATTTT
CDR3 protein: CASSPRPYRGSNQPQHF

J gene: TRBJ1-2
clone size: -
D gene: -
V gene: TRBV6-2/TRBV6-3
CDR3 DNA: TGTGCCAGCACGTACTCCGGGACAAGTTATGGCTACACCTTC
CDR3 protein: CASTYSGTSYGYTF

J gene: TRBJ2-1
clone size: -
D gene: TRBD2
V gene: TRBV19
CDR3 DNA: TGTGCCAGTTCCCCTAGCGGGACTCACAATGAGCAGTTCTTC
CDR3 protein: CASSPSGTHNEQFF

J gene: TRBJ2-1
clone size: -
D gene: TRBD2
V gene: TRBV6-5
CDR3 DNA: TGTGCCAGCAGTTACGCTAGCGGGTTCAGTGAGCAGTTCTTC
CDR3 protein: CASSYASGFSEQFF

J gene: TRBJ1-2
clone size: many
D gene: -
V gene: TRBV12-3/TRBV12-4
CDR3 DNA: TGTGCCAGCAGCAGGACGGGGGGCTATGGCTACACCTTC
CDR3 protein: CASSRTGGYGYTF

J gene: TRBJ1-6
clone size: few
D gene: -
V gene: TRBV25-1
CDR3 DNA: TGTGCCAGCAACACACAGGGTGCACCCCTCCACTTT
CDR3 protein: CASNTQGAPLHF

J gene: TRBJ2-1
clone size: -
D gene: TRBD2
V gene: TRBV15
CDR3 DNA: TGTGCCACCAGCAGAGATGGGAGCGGGAGGTACAATGAGCAGTTCTTC
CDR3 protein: CATSRDGSGRYNEQFF

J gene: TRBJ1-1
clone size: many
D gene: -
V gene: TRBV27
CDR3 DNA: TGTGCCAGCAGTTTTTCCCTGACAGCAAACCCCAACACTGAAGCTTTCTTT
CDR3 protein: CASSFSLTANPNTEAFF

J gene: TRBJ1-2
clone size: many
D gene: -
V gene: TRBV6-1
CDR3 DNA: TGTGCCAGCAGTGAGGGAGGAACCCAGAACGACTATGGCTACACCTTC
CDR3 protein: CASSEGGTQNDYGYTF

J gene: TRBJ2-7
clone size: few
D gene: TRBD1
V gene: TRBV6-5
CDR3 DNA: TGTGCCAGCAGTTACTCCGCCCCAGGTGGACAGGGTGGGAATTACGAGCAGTACTTC
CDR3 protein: CASSYSAPGGQGGNYEQYF

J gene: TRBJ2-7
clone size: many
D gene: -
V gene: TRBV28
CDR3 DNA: TGTGCCAGCAGACCTGGACAGCCCTCCTACGAGCAGTACTTC
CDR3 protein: CASRPGQPSYEQYF

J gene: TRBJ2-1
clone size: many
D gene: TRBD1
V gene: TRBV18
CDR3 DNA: TGTGCCAGCTCACCCCGGGACAGCGACAATGAGCAGTTCTTC
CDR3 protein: CASSPRDSDNEQFF

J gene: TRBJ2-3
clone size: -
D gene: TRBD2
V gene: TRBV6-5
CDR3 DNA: TGTGCCAGCAGTTACCTAGCGGGGAACACAGATACGCAGTATTTT
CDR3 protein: CASSYLAGNTDTQYF

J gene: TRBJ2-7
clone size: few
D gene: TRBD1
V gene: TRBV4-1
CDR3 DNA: TGCGCCAGCAGCCAAGATCTAGGCGGACAGGGCTACTACGAGCAGTACTTC
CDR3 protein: CASSQDLGGQGYYEQYF

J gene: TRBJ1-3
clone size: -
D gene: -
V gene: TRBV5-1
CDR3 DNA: TGCGCCAGCAGCGACCTTGCTGGGGCGGATGGAAACACCATATATTTT
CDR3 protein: CASSDLAGADGNTIYF

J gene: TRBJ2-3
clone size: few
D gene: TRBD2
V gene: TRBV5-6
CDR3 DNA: TGTGCCAGCAGCTTGGGGACTAGCGAGTCCCCCGATACGCAGTATTTT
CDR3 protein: CASSLGTSESPDTQYF

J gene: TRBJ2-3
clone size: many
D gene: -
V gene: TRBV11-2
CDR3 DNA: TGTGCCAGCAGCCTCGACCGCACAGATACGCAGTATTTT
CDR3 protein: CASSLDRTDTQYF

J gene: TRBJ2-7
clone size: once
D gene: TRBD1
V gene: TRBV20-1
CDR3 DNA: TGCAGTGCCGTCCCGACGTTGGGGACAGACGAGCAGTACTTC
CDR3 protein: CSAVPTLGTDEQYF

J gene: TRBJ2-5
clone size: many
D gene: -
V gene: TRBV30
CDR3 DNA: TGTGCCTGGAGCGACCTCCGGGAGACCCAGTACTTC
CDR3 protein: CAWSDLRETQYF

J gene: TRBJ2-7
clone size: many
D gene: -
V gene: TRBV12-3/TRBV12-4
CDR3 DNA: TGTGCCAGCAGGCTTTCACACGACAGCTACGAGCAGTACTTC
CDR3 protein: CASRLSHDSYEQYF

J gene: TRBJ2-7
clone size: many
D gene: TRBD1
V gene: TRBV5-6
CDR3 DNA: TGTGCCAGCAGCATCCGGGACAGGGTGCGGGAGCAGTACTTC
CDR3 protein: CASSIRDRVREQYF

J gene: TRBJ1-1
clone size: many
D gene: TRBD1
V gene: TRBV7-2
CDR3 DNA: TGTGCCAGCAGCTATGTGGGAGGACAGGGGAACACTGAAGCTTTCTTT
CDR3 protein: CASSYVGGQGNTEAFF

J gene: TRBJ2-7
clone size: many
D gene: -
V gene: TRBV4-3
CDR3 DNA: TGCGCCAGCAGCCAAGATACCGGGAGTGAGCAGTACTTC
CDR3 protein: CASSQDTGSEQYF

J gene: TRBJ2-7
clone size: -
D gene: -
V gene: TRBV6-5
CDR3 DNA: TGTGCCAGCAGTTACAGACGGGAAGGTGCCTACGAGCAGTACTTC
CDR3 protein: CASSYRREGAYEQYF

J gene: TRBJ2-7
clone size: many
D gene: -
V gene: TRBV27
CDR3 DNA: TGTGCCAGCAGTTTAATTGGGCGAGAGCAGTACTTC
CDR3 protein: CASSLIGREQYF

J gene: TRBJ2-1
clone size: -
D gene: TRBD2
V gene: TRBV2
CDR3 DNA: TGTGCCAGCAGCCGGACGGGGGGGACTAGCGGGAGGGCCAGGGGCAATGAGCAGTTCTTC
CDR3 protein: CASSRTGGTSGRARGNEQFF

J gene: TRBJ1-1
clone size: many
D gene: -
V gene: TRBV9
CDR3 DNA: TGTGCCAGCAGCGTAGGTGGGCGAATGAACACTGAAGCTTTCTTT
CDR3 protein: CASSVGGRMNTEAFF

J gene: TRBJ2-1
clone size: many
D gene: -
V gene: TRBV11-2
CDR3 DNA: TGTGCCAGCAGCGGTAGAGGCGCCAGGGAAAACAATGAGCAGTTCTTC
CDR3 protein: CASSGRGARENNEQFF

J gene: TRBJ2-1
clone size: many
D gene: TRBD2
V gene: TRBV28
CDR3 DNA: TGTGCCAGCAGTTTGAGGACTAGCGGGAGGTACAATGAGCAGTTCTTC
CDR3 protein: CASSLRTSGRYNEQFF

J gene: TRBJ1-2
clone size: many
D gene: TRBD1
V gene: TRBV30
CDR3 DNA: TGTGCCTGGGGAGGAGGGGGCGATGGCTACACCTTC
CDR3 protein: CAWGGGGDGYTF

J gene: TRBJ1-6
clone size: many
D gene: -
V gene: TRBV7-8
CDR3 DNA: TGTGCCAGCAGCTTAGTGTCCGGGGATAATTCACCCCTCCACTTT
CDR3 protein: CASSLVSGDNSPLHF

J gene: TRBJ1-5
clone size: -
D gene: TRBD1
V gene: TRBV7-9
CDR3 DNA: TGTGCCAGCAGCTTAGCGACAGGGGATCAGCCCCAGCATTTT
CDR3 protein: CASSLATGDQPQHF

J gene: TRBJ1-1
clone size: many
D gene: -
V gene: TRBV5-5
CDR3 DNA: TGTGCCAGCAGCTTGGGGGGGAGGACTGAAGCTTTCTTT
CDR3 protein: CASSLGGRTEAFF

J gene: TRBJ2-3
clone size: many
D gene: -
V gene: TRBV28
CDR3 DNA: TGTGCCAGCAGGTCTGCAGAGGGACTCTACACAGATACGCAGTATTTT
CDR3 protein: CASRSAEGLYTDTQYF

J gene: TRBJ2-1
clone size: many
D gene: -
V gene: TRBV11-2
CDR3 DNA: TGTGCCAGCAGCTTTATGGGAGTCTCTGAGCAGTTCTTC
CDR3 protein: CASSFMGVSEQFF

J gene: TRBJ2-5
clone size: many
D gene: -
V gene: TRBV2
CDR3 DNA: TGTGCCAGCACCGGGATCCGTGGAGAGACCCAGTACTTC
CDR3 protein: CASTGIRGETQYF

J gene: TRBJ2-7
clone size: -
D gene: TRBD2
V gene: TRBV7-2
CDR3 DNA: TGTGCCAGCAGCTTAGCGGGTAGCGGGAGTGGGACCTACGAGCAGTACTTC
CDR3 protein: CASSLAGSGSGTYEQYF

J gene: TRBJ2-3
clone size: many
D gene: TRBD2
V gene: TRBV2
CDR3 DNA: TGTGCCAGCAGTGAAGCCGCAAGCGGGGGAGATACGCAGTATTTT
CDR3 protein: CASSEAASGGDTQYF

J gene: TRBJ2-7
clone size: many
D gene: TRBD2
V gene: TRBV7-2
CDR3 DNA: TGTGCCAGCAGCTTAGGACTAGCGGACCTCTACGAGCAGTACTTC
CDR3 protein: CASSLGLADLYEQYF

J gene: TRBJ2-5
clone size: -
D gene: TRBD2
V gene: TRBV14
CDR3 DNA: TGTGCCAGCAGCCAAGACGGGGGGGCGGCGGAGACCCAGTACTTC
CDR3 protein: CASSQDGGAAETQYF

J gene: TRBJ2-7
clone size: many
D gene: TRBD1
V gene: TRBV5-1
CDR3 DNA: TGCGCCAGCAGCTTCCCAAAAGGGGGCGACCCATACTACGAGCAGTACTTC
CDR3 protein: CASSFPKGGDPYYEQYF